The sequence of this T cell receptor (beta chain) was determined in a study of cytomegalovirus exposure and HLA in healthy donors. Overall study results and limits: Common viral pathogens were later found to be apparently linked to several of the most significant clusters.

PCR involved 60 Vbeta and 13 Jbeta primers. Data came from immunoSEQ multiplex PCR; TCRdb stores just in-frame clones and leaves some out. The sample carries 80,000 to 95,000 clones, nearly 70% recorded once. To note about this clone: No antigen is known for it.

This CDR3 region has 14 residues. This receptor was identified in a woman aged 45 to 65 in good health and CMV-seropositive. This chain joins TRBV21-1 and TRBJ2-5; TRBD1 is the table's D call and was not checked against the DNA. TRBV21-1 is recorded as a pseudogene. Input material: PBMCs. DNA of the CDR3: TGTGCCAGCACCCTTGACAGGCTACTCCTGGAGCAGTACTTC. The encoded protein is CASTLDRLLLEQYF.